This T cell receptor beta chain came from a study of immune cell composition in non-small cell lung cancer. Template was genomic DNA from frozen, unsorted single-cell suspensions. Produced via immunoSEQ multiplex PCR; TCRdb's table is partial and in-frame only. The sample has several thousand clones, around four fifths seen once. Points on this clone: The target antigen is unknown.

Broader study findings: Tumour-associated clones >0.5% occurred in around 35% of adenocarcinomas, about four fifths of squamous.

CDR3 length: 14 amino acids. V was pared by 4 bases and J by 0 bases, with 9 bases between. The germline gives CDR1 MGHRA, CDR2 YSYEKL. The gene calls are TRBV4-1 and TRBJ1-1, with unresolved D. The TCR originated in a human donor with non-small cell lung cancer. The source material was lung tumor tissue. In DNA, the CDR3 is TGCGCCAGCAGCCCCCGGACTGTGAACACTGAAGCTTTCTTT. Encoded protein: CASSPRTVNTEAFF.